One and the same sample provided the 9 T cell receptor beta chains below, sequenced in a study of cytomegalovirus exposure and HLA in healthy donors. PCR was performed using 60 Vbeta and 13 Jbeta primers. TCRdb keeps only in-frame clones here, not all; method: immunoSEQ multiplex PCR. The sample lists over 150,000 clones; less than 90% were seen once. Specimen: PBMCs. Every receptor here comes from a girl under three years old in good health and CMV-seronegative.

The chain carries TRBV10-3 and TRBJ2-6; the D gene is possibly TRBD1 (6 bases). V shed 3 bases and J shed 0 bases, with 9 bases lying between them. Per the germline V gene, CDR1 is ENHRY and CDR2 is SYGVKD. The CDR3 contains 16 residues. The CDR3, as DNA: TGTGCCATCAGTGACTCCAGGGGCTCTGGGGCCAACGTCCTGACTTTC. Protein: CAISDSRGSGANVLTF.

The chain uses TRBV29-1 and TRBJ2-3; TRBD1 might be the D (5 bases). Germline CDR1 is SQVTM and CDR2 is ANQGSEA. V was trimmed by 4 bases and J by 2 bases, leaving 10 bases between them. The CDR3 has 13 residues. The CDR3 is CSVGNRFTDTQYF. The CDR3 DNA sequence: TGCAGCGTTGGCAACAGGTTCACAGATACGCAGTATTTT.

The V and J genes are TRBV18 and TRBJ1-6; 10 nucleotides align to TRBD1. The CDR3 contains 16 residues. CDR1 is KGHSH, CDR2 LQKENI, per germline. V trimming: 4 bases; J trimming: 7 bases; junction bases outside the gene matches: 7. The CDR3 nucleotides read TGTGCCAGCTCACTTGACAGGGGGCTGGTGAATTCACCCCTCCACTTT. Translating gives CASSLDRGLVNSPLHF.

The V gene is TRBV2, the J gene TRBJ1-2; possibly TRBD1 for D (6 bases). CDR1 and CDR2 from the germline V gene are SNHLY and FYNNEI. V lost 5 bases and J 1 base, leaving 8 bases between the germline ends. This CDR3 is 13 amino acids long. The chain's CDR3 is CASSQGFNYGYTF. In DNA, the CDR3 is TGTGCCAGCAGTCAGGGGTTTAACTATGGCTACACCTTC.

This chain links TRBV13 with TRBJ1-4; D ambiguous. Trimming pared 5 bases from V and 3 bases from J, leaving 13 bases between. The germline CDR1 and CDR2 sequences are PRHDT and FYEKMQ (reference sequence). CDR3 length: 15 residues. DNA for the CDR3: TGTGCCAGCAGCCTACTAAACGAGGCTAATGAAAAACTGTTTTTT. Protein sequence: CASSLLNEANEKLFF.

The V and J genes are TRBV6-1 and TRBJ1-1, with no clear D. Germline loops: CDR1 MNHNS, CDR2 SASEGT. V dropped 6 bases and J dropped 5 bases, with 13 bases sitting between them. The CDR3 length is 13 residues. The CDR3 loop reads CASRIIRGTEAFF. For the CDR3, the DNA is TGTGCCAGCAGGATTATCCGAGGGACTGAAGCTTTCTTT.

The CDR3 loop is CASSPGQGTGELFF. CDR3 nucleotide sequence: TGTGCCAGCAGCCCGGGACAGGGGACCGGGGAGCTGTTTTTT. The V and J genes are TRBV13 and TRBJ2-2; 10 positions match TRBD1. Germline V gene sequence: CDR1 PRHDT, CDR2 FYEKMQ (reference sequence). This CDR3 contains 14 residues. Trimming took 5 bases from V and 5 from J; bases not matched to a gene: 2.

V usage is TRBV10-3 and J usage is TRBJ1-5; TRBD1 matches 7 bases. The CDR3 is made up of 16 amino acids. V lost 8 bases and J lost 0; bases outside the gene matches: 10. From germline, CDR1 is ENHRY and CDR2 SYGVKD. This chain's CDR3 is CAIGTDVIYSNQPQHF. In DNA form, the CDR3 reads TGTGCCATCGGGACAGACGTAATTTATAGCAATCAGCCCCAGCATTTT.

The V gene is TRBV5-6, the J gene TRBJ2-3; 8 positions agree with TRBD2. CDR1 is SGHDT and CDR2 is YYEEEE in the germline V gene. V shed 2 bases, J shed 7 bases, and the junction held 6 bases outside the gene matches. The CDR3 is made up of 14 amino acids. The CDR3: CASSFGGAGHTQYF. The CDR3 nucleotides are TGTGCCAGCAGCTTCGGGGGGGCCGGTCATACGCAGTATTTT.